This T cell receptor (beta chain) was sequenced in a study of Graves' ophthalmopathy and Graves' hyperthyroidism. Transcripts of RNA were the source for amplifying TCR beta CDR3 regions. First-round RT-PCR used HTBI primers; second-round multiplex PCR followed. MiXCR, run by TCRdb on the multiplex PCR reads, gives a single entry per CDR3 protein. The data contain fewer than 650,000 distinct CDR3 sequences, 22% of them singletons. Germline V gives CDR1 SGHAT, CDR2 FQNNGV. The CDR3 length is 14 residues. V dropped 5 bases and J dropped 2; count of bases not matched to a gene: 3. This clonotype was observed many times.

The V gene is TRBV11-2, the J gene TRBJ1-3; 7 bases agree with TRBD1. The sequenced sample consisted of peripheral blood. The source of this sequence is a woman aged 18-29 years with stable Graves' hyperthyroidism. Some clones in this sample may be carry-over from other donors' samples. The CDR3, as DNA: TGTGCCAGCAGCCTCGGACAGGCTGGAAACACCATATATTTT. This sequence encodes CASSLGQAGNTIYF.